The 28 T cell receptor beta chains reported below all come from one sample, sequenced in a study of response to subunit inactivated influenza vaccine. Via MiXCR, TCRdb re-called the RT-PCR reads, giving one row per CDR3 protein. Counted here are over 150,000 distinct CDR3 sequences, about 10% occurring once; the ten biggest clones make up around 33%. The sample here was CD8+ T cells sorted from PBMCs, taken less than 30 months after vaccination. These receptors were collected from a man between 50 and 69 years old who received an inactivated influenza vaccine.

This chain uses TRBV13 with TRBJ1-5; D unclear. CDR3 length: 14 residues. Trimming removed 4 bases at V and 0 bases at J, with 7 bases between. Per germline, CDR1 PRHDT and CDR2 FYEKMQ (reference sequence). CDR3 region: CASSSRDSNQPQHF. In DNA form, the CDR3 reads TGTGCCAGCAGCTCCAGAGATAGCAATCAGCCCCAGCATTTT.

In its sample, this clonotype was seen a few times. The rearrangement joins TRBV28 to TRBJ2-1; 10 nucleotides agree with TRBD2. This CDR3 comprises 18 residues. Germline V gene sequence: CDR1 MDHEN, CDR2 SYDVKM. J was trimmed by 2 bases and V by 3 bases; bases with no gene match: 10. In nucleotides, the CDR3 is TGTGCCAGCAGTTTCCAAGCGGGAGGGCCAATCCCCTACAATGAGCAGTTCTTC. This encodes CASSFQAGGPIPYNEQFF.

CDR3 bases: TGCAGCGTTTTGGGGGCCAACACTGAAGCTTTCTTT. Translation: CSVLGANTEAFF. The chain links TRBV29-1 to TRBJ1-1; the D gene is possibly TRBD1 (6 bases). There are 12 residues in the CDR3. Trimming pared 5 bases from V and 2 bases from J, leaving 9 bases between. Germline V gene sequence: CDR1 SQVTM, CDR2 ANQGSEA.

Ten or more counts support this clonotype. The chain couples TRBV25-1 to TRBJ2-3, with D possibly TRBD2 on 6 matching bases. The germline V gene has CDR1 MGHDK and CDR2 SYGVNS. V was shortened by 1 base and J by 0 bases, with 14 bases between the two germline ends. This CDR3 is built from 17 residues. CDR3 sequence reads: CASSEWGGRISTDTQYF. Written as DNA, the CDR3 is TGTGCCAGCAGTGAATGGGGAGGACGAATTAGCACAGATACGCAGTATTTT.

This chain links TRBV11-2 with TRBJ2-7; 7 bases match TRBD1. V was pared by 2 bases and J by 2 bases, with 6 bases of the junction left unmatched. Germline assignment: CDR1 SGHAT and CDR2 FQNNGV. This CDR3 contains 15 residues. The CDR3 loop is CASSLSGQVAYEQYF. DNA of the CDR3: TGTGCCAGCAGCTTATCCGGACAGGTGGCCTACGAGCAGTACTTC.

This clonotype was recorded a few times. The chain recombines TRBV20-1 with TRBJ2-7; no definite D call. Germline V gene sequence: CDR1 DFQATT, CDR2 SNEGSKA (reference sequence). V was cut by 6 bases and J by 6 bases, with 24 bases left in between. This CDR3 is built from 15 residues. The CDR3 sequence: CSADKIHTLGREQYF. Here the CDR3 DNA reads TGCAGTGCCGATAAGATCCACACATTAGGACGCGAGCAGTACTTC.

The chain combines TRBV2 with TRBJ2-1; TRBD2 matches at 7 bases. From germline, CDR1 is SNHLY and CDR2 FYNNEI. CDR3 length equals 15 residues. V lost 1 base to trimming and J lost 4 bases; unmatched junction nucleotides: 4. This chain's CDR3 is CASSEEGLPYNEQFF. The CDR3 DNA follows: TGTGCCAGCAGTGAAGAGGGACTACCTTACAATGAGCAGTTCTTC. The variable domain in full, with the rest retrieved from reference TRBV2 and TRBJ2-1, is EPEVTQTPSHQVTQMGQEVILRCVPISNHLYFYWYRQILGQKVEFLVSFYNNEISEKSEIFDDQFSVERPDGSNFTLKIRSTKLEDSAMYFCASSEEGLPYNEQFFGPGTRLTVL.

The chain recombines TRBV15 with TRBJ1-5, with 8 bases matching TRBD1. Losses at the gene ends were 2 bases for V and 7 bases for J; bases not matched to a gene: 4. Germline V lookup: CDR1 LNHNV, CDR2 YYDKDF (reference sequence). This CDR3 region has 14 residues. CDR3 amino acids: CATSRQGAGQPQHF. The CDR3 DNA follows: TGTGCCACCAGCAGACAGGGGGCAGGGCAGCCCCAGCATTTT.

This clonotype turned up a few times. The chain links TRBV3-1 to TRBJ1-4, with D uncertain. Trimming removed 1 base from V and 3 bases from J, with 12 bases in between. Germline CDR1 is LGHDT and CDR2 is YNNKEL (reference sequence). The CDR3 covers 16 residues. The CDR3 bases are TGTGCCAGCAGCCAAGGCATGAGACCCTCTAATGAAAAACTGTTTTTT. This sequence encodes CASSQGMRPSNEKLFF.

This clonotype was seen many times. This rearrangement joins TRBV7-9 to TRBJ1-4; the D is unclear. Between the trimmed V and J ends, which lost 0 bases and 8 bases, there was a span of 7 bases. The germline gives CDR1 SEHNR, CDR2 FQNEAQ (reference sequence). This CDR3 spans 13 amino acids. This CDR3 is CASSLALGEKLFF. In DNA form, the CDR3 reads TGTGCCAGCAGCTTAGCTTTGGGAGAAAAACTGTTTTTT.

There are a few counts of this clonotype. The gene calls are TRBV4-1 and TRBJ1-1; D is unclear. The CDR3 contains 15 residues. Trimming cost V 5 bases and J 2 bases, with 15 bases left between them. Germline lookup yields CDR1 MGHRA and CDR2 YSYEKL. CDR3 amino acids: CASSFSRATNTEAFF. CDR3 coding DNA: TGCGCCAGCAGCTTCTCGAGGGCGACTAACACTGAAGCTTTCTTT.

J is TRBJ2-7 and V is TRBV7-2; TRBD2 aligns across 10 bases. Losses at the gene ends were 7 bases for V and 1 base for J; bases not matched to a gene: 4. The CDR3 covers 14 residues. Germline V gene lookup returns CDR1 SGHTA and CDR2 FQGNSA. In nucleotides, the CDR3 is TGTGCCAGCACCACAGCGGGGGGGTCCTACGAGCAGTACTTC. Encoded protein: CASTTAGGSYEQYF. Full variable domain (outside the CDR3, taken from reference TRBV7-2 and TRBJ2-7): GAGVSQSPSNKVTEKGKDVELRCDPISGHTALYWYRQSLGQGLEFLIYFQGNSAPDKSGLPSDRFSAERTGGSVSTLTIQRTQQEDSAVYLCASTTAGGSYEQYFGPGTRLTVT.

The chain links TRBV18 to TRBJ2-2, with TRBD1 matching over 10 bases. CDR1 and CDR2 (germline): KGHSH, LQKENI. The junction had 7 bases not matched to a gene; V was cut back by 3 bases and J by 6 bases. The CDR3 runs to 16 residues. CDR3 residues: CASSPLDRGLPGELFF. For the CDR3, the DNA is TGTGCCAGCTCACCCCTTGACAGGGGGCTGCCCGGGGAGCTGTTTTTT.

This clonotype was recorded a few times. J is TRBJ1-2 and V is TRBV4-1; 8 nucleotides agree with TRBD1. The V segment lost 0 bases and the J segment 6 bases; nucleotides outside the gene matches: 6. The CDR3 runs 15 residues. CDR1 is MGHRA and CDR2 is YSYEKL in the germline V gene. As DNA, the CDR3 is TGCGCCAGCAGCCAAGACTTGCCAGGGGGCGATGGCTACACCTTC. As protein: CASSQDLPGGDGYTF.

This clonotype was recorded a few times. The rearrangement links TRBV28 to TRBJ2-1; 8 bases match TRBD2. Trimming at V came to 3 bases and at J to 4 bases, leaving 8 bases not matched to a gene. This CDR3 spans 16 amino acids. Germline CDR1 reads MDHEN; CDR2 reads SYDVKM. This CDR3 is CASSFSTSGYYNEQFF. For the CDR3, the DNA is TGTGCCAGCAGTTTCTCTACTAGCGGATATTACAATGAGCAGTTCTTC.

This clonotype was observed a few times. The CDR3 reads CASSFGASGGDTQYF. The CDR3 DNA reads as TGTGCCAGCAGCTTTGGGGCTAGCGGGGGAGATACGCAGTATTTT. The chain joins TRBV11-2 to TRBJ2-3, with 10 nucleotides matching TRBD2. In germline, CDR1 is SGHAT, CDR2 FQNNGV. The CDR3 loop spans 15 amino acids. The V segment lost 3 bases and the J segment 5 bases; nucleotides outside the gene matches: 5.

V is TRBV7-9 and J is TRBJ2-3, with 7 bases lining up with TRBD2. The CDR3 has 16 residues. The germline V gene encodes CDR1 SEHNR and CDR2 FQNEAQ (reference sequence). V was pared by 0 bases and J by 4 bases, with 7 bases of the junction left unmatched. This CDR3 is CASSLAWTSKADTQYF. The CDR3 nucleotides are TGTGCCAGCAGCTTAGCGTGGACTAGTAAGGCAGATACGCAGTATTTT.

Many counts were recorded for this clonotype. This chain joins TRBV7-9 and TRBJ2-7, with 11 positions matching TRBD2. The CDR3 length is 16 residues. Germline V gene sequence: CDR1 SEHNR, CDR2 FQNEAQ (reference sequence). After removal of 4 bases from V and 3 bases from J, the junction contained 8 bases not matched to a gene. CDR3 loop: CASSSPTSGTNYEQYF. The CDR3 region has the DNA TGTGCCAGCAGCTCACCGACTAGCGGGACCAACTACGAGCAGTACTTC.

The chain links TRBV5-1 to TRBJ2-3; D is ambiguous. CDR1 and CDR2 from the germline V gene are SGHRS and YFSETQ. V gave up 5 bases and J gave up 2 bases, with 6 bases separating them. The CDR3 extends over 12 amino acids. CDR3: CASRGDTDTQYF. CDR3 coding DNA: TGCGCCAGCAGGGGCGACACAGATACGCAGTATTTT.

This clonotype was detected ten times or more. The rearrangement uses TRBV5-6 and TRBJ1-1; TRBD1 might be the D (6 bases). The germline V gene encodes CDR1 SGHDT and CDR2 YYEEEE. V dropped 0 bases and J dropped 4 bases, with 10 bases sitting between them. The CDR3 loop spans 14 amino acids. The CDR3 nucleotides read TGTGCCAGCAGCTTGGGTACAGGGACCACTGAAGCTTTCTTT. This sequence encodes CASSLGTGTTEAFF.

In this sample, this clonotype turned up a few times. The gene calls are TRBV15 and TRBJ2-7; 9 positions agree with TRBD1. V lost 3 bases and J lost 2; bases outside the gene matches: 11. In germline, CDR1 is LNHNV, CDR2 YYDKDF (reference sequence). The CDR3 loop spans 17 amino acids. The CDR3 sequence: CATSSKKGWTGAYEQYF. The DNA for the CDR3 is TGTGCCACCAGCAGTAAAAAAGGGTGGACAGGGGCCTACGAGCAGTACTTC.

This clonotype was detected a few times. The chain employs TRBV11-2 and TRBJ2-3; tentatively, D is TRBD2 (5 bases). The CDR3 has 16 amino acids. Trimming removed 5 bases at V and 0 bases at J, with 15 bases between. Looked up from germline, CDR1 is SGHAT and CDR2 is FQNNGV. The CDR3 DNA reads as TGTGCCAGCAGCAGTATAGCGACTCGAAGCACAGATACGCAGTATTTT. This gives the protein CASSSIATRSTDTQYF.

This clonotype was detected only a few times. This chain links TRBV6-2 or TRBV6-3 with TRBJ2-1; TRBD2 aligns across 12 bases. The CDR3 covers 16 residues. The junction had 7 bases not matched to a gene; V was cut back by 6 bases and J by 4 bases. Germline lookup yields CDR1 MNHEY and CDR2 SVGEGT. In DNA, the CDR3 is TGTGCCAGCAGCGAGACTAGCGGGAGAGGTTACAATGAGCAGTTCTTC. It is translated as CASSETSGRGYNEQFF.

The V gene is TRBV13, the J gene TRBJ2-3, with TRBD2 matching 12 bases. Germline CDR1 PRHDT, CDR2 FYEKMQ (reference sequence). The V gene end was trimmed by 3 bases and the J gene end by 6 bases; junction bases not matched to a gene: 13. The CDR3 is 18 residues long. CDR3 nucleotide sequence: TGTGCCAGCAGCTTCCAACTAGCGGGAGGCACGCCCCGGGATACGCAGTATTTT. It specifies CASSFQLAGGTPRDTQYF.

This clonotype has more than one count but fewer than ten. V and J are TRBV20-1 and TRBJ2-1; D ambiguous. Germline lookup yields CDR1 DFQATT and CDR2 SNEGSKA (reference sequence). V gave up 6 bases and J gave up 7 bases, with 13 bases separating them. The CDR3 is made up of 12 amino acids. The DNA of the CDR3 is TGCAGTGCCCACTTCGGGTTGAATGAGCAGTTCTTC. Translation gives CSAHFGLNEQFF.

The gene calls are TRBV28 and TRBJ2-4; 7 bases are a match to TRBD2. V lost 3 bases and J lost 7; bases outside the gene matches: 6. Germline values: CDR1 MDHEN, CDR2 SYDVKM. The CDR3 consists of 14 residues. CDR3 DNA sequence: TGTGCCAGCAGTTTCCTAGGGAGGGAGAACATTCAGTACTTC. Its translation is CASSFLGRENIQYF.

Here the CDR3 reads CASSGTDATDTQYF. The CDR3 nucleotides read TGTGCCAGCAGCGGGACAGATGCCACAGATACGCAGTATTTT. The chain is built from TRBV9 and TRBJ2-3, with a weak D call TRBD1 (6 bases). The CDR3 sequence is 14 residues long. The V end lost 3 bases, the J end lost 2 bases, and 10 bases lay between the germline ends. The germline gives CDR1 SGDLS, CDR2 YYNGEE.

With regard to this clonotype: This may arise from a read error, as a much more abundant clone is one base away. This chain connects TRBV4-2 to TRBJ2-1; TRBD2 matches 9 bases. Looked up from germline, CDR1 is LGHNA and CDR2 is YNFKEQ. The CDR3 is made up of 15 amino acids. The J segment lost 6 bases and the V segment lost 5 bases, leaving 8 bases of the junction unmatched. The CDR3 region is CASSSAGTSLNEQFF. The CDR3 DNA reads TGTGCCAGCAGCTCCGCCGGGACTAGCCTCAATGAGCAGTTCTTC.